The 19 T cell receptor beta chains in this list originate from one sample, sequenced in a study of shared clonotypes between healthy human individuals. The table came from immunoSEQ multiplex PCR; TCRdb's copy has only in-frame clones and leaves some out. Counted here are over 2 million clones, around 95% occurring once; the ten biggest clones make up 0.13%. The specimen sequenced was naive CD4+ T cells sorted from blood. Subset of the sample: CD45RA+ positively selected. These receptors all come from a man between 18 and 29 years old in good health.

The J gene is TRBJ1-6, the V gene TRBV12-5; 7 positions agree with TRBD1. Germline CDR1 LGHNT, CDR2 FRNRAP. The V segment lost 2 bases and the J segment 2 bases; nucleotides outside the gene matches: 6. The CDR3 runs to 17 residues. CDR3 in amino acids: CASGLSLTGAYNSPLHF. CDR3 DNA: TGTGCTAGTGGTTTGTCCCTAACAGGGGCCTATAATTCACCCCTCCACTTT. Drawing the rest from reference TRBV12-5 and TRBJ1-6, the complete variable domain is DARVTQTPRHKVTEMGQEVTMRCQPILGHNTVFWYRQTMMQGLELLAYFRNRAPLDDSGMPKDRFSAEMPDATLATLKIQPSEPRDSAVYFCASGLSLTGAYNSPLHFGNGTRLTVT.

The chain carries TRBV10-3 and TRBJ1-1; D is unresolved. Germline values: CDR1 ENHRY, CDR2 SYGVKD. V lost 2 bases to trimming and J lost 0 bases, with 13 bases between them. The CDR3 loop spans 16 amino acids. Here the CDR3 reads CAISERHPSMNTEAFF. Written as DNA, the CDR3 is TGTGCCATCAGTGAGAGACATCCTAGCATGAACACTGAAGCTTTCTTT.

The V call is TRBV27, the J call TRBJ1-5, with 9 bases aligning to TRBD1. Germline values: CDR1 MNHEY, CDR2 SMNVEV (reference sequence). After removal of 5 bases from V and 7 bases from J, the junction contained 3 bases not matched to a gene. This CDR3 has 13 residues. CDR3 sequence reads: CASSPTGGQPQHF. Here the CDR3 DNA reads TGTGCCAGCAGTCCAACAGGGGGCCAGCCCCAGCATTTT.

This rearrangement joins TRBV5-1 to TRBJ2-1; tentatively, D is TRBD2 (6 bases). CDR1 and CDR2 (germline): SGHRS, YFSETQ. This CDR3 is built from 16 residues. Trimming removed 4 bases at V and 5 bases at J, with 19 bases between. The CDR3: CASSLIGLAANNEQFF. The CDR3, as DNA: TGCGCCAGCAGCCTAATTGGCTTAGCGGCTAACAATGAGCAGTTCTTC.

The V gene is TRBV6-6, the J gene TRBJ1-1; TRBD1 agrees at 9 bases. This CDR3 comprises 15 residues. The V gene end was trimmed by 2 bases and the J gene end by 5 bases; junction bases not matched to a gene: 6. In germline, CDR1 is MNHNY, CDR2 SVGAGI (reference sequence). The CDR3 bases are TGTGCCAGCAGTTACGTACAGGGGGCTAGAACTGAAGCTTTCTTT. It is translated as CASSYVQGARTEAFF.

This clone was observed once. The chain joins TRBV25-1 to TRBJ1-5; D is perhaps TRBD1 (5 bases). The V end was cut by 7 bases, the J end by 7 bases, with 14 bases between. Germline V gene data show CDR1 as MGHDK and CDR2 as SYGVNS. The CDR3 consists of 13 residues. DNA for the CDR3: TGTGCCAGCACATCCGGGGCTGGACAGCCCCAGCATTTT. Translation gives CASTSGAGQPQHF.

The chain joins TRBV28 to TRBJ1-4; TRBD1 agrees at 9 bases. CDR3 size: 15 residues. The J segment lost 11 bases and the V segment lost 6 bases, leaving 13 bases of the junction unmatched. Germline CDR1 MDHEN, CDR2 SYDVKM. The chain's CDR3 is CASSHRGQGQPKLFF. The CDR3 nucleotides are TGTGCCAGCAGCCATAGGGGACAGGGACAGCCGAAACTGTTTTTT.

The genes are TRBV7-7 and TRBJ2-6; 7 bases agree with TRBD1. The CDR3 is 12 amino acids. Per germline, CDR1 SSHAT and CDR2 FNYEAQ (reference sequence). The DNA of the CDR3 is TGTTATGACAGGGTCGGGGCCAACGTCCTGACTTTC. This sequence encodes CYDRVGANVLTF.

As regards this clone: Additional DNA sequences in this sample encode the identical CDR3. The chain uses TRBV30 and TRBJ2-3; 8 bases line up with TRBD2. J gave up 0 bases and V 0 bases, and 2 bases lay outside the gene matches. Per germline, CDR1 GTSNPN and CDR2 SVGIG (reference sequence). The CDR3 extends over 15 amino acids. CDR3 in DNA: TGTGCCTGGAGTGTACTAGCGGCCAGCACAGATACGCAGTATTTT. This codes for CAWSVLAASTDTQYF.

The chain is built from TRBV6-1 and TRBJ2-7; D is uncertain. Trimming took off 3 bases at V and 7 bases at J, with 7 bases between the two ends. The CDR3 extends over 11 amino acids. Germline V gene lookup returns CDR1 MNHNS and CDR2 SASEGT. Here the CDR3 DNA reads TGTGCCAGCAGTGACCCTCTGGAGCAGTACTTC. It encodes CASSDPLEQYF.

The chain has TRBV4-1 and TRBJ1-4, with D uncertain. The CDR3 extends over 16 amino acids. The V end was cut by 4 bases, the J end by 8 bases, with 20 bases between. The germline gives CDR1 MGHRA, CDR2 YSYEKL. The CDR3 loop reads CASSPSSALLLEKLFF. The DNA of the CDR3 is TGCGCCAGCAGCCCTTCCTCGGCCTTACTCCTAGAAAAACTGTTTTTT.

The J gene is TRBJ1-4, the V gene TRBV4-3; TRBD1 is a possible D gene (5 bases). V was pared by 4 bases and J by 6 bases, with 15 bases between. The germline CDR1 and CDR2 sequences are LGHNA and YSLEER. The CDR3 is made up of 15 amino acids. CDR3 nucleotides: TGCGCCAGCAGCCTGAGCTCCAGGGAGGATGAAAAACTGTTTTTT. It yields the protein CASSLSSREDEKLFF.

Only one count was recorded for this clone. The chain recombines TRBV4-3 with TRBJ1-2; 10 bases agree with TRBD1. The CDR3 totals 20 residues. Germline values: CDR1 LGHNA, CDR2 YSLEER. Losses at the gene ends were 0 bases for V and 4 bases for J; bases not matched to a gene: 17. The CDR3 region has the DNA TGCGCCAGCAGCCAAGATCGGAGGGCGACAGGGGGCCTGAATCTCTATGGCTACACCTTC. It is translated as CASSQDRRATGGLNLYGYTF.

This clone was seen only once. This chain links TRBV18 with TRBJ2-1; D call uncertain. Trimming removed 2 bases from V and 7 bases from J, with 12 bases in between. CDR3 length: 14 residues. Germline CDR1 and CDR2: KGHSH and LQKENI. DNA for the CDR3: TGTGCCAGCTCACCATATGCCGATCGGAATGAGCAGTTCTTC. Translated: CASSPYADRNEQFF.

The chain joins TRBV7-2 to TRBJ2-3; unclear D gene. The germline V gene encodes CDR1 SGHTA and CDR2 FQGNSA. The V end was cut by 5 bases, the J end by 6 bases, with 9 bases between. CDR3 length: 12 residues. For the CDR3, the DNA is TGTGCCAGCAGCCCTATTTTTGATACGCAGTATTTT. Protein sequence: CASSPIFDTQYF.

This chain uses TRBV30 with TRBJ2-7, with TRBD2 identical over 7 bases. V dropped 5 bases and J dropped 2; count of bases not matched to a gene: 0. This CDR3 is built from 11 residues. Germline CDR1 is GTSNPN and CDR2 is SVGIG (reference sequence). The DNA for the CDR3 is TGTGCCTGGGGGGGGGCCTACGAGCAGTACTTC. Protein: CAWGGAYEQYF.

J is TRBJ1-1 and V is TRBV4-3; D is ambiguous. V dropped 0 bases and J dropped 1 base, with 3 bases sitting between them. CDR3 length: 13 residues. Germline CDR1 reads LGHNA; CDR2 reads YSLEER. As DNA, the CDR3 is TGCGCCAGCAGCCAAGAGTCGAACACTGAAGCTTTCTTT. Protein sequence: CASSQESNTEAFF.

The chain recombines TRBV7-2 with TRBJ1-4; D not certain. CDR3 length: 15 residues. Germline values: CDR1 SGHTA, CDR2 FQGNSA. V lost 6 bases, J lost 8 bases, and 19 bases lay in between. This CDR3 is CASSYQPGVREKLFF. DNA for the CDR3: TGTGCCAGCAGTTACCAACCCGGGGTTCGGGAAAAACTGTTTTTT.

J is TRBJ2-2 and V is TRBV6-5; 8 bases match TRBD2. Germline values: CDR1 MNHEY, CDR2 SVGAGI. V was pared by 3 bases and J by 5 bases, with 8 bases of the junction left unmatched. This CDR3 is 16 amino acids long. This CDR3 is CASSYSGTSGTGELFF. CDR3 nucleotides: TGTGCCAGCAGTTATTCTGGGACTAGTGGGACCGGGGAGCTGTTTTTT.